These T cell receptor beta chains were read from a single sample in a study of cytomegalovirus exposure and HLA in healthy donors. TCRdb's copy holds only in-frame clones and misses some; the assay was immunoSEQ multiplex PCR. The sample lists 150,000 to 200,000 clones, roughly 82% occurring once. The material sequenced was PBMCs. These receptors all stem from a woman aged 45 to 65 in good health and CMV-seropositive. Both conserved end residues are part of each CDR3. A D gene is named only where the DNA matches it firmly. Some rows have no size entry. The others give once, few or many, or a class for an expanded clone.

CASSQDPGGETQYF	TGCGCCAGCAGCCAAGATCCCGGGGGTGAGACCCAGTACTTC	.	TRBV4-1	TRBJ2-5	.
CAGDRGYGYTF	TGTGCCGGGGACAGGGGGTATGGCTACACCTTC	TRBD1	TRBV7-9	TRBJ1-2	.
CASSPRLAGSSYNEQFF	TGTGCCAGCTCACCCAGGCTAGCGGGGAGCTCCTACAATGAGCAGTTCTTC	TRBD2	TRBV18	TRBJ2-1	.
CASGLRPTGGHGDTQYF	TGTGCTAGTGGTTTGAGGCCAACGGGGGGGCATGGAGATACGCAGTATTTT	TRBD2	TRBV12-5	TRBJ2-3	.
CASSLRDGLDTIYF	TGTGCCAGCAGTCTCAGGGATGGTTTGGACACCATATATTTT	.	TRBV9	TRBJ1-3	.
CASGQENYGYTF	TGTGCCAGCGGACAGGAAAACTATGGCTACACCTTC	TRBD1	TRBV28	TRBJ1-2	.
CATSRLAGVYNEQFF	TGTGCCACCAGCAGGTTAGCGGGGGTTTACAATGAGCAGTTCTTC	TRBD2	TRBV15	TRBJ2-1	.
CASSGARGGETQYF	TGTGCCAGCAGCGGTGCTAGGGGTGGTGAGACCCAGTACTTC	.	TRBV5-6	TRBJ2-5	.
CASSPGTGGGNEQFF	TGTGCCAGCTCACCAGGGACAGGGGGCGGCAATGAGCAGTTCTTC	TRBD1	TRBV18	TRBJ2-1	.
CASSFQQSWTEAFF	TGTGCCAGCAGCTTCCAACAGAGTTGGACTGAAGCTTTCTTT	.	TRBV5-1	TRBJ1-1	.
CAFLAGQGLGNAIYF	TGTGCCTTTCTAGCCGGACAGGGTCTTGGAAACGCCATATATTTT	TRBD1	TRBV14	TRBJ1-3	.
CATVRGTEAFF	TGTGCCACCGTAAGGGGGACTGAAGCTTTCTTT	.	TRBV6-1	TRBJ1-1	.
CASSGDRGYGYTF	TGTGCCAGCAGCGGGGACAGGGGCTATGGCTACACCTTC	TRBD1	TRBV7-2	TRBJ1-2	once
CASSSGQGVAYEQYF	TGTGCCAGCAGTTCCGGACAGGGGGTAGCCTACGAGCAGTACTTC	TRBD1	TRBV28	TRBJ2-7	few
CASSPGTGGDRPQHF	TGTGCCAGCAGTCCCGGGACAGGGGGCGATCGGCCCCAGCATTTT	TRBD1	TRBV6-5	TRBJ1-5	.
CASSLGVSGSPLHF	TGTGCCAGCAGTCTAGGGGTTTCAGGGTCACCCCTCCACTTT	.	TRBV5-4	TRBJ1-6	.
CSSSLNPSYEQYF	TGTTCCAGCAGCTTAAATCCCTCGTACGAGCAGTACTTC	.	TRBV7-9	TRBJ2-7	.
CASSSQGPISYEQYF	TGTGCCAGCAGCTCACAGGGCCCAATCTCCTACGAGCAGTACTTC	.	TRBV7-9	TRBJ2-7	.
CASSLNLGPYSNQPQHF	TGCGCCAGCAGCCTCAACCTGGGGCCTTATAGCAATCAGCCCCAGCATTTT	.	TRBV5-1	TRBJ1-5	.
CAASNLAGGLETQYF	TGTGCCGCCTCGAACTTAGCGGGGGGGCTAGAGACCCAGTACTTC	TRBD2	TRBV4-2	TRBJ2-5	.
CASMQGYGYTF	TGTGCCAGCATGCAGGGATATGGCTACACCTTC	.	TRBV6-6	TRBJ1-2	few
CATSRESGGRETQYF	TGTGCCACCAGCAGAGAATCGGGGGGTAGAGAGACCCAGTACTTC	TRBD2	TRBV15	TRBJ2-5	.
CASSPDREYGYTF	TGTGCCAGCTCACCCGACAGGGAGTATGGCTACACCTTC	TRBD1	TRBV18	TRBJ1-2	once
CASSGRGGNTGELFF	TGTGCCAGCAGCGGGCGGGGGGGCAACACCGGGGAGCTGTTTTTT	TRBD2	TRBV7-3	TRBJ2-2	few
CASSPLTPQYEQYF	TGTGCCAGCAGCCCCCTGACACCTCAGTACGAGCAGTACTTC	.	TRBV7-8	TRBJ2-7	.
CASNKHGEPSTDTQYF	TGTGCCAGCAATAAACATGGAGAACCTAGCACAGATACGCAGTATTTT	.	TRBV5-8	TRBJ2-3	.
CASSYLSSGNQPQHF	TGTGCCAGCAGTTACTTGTCCAGTGGCAATCAGCCCCAGCATTTT	.	TRBV6-6	TRBJ1-5	.
CASSIEGLGEKLFF	TGTGCCAGCAGTATCGAGGGTCTTGGAGAAAAACTGTTTTTT	.	TRBV11-2	TRBJ1-4	.
CASTPGTGGSRGSTGELFF	TGTGCCAGCACGCCCGGGACAGGGGGCAGCAGAGGAAGTACCGGGGAGCTGTTTTTT	TRBD1	TRBV7-3	TRBJ2-2	.
CASSYGGVYGYTF	TGTGCCAGCAGTTACGGCGGTGTATATGGCTACACCTTC	.	TRBV6-5	TRBJ1-2	.